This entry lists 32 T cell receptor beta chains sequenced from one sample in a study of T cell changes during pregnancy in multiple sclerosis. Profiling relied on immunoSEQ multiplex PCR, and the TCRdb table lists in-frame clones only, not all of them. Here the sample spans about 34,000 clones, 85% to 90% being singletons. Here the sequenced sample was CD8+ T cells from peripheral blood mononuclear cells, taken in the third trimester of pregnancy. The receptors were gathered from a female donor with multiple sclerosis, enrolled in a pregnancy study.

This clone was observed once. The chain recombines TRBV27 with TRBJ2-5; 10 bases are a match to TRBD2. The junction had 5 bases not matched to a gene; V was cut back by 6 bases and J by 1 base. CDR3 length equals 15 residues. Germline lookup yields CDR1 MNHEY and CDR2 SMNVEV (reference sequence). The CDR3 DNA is TGTGCCAGCAGGGGTAGCGGGGGGCCCCAAGAGACCCAGTACTTC. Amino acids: CASRGSGGPQETQYF.

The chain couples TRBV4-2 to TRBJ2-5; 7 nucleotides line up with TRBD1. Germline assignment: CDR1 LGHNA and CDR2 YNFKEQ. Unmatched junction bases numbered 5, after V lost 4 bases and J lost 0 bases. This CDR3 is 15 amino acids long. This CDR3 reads CASSPRTGDQETQYF. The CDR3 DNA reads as TGTGCCAGCAGCCCTCGCACAGGGGACCAAGAGACCCAGTACTTC.

The CDR3 sequence: CASSQDSREVYEQYF. The CDR3 coding sequence is TGCGCCAGCAGCCAAGATTCCAGGGAGGTATACGAGCAGTACTTC. The chain recombines TRBV4-1 with TRBJ2-7; D may be TRBD2 (6 bases). Germline assignment: CDR1 MGHRA and CDR2 YSYEKL. This CDR3 spans 15 amino acids. Trimming cost V 0 bases and J 4 bases, with 13 bases left between them.

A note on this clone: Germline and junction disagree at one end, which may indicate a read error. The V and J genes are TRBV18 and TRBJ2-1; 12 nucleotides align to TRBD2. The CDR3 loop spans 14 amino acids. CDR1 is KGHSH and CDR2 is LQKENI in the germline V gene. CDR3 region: CASSPLAGGDEQFF. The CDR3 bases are TGTGCCAGCTCCCCACTAGCGGGGGGAGATGAGCAGTTCTTC.

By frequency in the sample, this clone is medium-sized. The CDR3 nucleotides read TGTGCCAGCAGCCAAAGTCGGGGGGGATCCTACGAGCAGTACTTC. Translating gives CASSQSRGGSYEQYF. The rearrangement joins TRBV4-2 to TRBJ2-7; 8 positions agree with TRBD2. V lost 2 bases to trimming and J lost 1 base; unmatched junction nucleotides: 4. Germline loops: CDR1 LGHNA, CDR2 YNFKEQ. The CDR3 contains 15 residues.

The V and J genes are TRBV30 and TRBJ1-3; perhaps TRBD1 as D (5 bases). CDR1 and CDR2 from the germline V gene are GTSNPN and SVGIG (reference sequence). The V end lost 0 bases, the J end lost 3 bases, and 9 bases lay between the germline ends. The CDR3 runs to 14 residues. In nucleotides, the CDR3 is TGTGCCTGGAGTGTAGGGAGGGGTGGAAACACCATATATTTT. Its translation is CAWSVGRGGNTIYF.

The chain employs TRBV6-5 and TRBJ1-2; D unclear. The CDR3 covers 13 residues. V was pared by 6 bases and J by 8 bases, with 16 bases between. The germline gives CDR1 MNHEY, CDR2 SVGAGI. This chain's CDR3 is CASSLGSLGGYTF. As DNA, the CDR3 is TGTGCCAGCAGCCTCGGTTCTCTAGGCGGCTACACCTTC.

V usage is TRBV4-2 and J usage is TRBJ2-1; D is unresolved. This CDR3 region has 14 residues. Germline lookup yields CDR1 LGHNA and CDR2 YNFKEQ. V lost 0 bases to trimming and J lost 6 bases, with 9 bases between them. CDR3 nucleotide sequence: TGTGCCAGCAGCCAAGAGGGCTCTATCAATGAGCAGTTCTTC. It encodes CASSQEGSINEQFF.

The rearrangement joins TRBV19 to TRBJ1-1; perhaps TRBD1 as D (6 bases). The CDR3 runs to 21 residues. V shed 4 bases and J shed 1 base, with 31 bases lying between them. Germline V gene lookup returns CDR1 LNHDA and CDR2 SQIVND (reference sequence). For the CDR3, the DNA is TGTGCCAGTAGTAAGAAATACCCCACAGGGACGGAGGAACAGTGGAACACTGAAGCTTTCTTT. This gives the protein CASSKKYPTGTEEQWNTEAFF.

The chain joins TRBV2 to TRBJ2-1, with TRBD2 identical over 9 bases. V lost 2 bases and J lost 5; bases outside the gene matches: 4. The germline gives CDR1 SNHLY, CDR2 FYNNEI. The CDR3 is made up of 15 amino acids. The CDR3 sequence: CASSELAGWNNEQFF. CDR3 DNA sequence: TGTGCCAGCAGTGAACTAGCGGGGTGGAACAATGAGCAGTTCTTC.

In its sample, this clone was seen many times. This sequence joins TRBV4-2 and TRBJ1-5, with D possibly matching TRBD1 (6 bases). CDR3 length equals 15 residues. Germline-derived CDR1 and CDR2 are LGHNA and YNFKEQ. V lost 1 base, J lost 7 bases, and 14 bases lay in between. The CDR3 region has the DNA TGTGCCAGCAGCCAAGGGACAGACGAAACACAGCCCCAGCATTTT. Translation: CASSQGTDETQPQHF.

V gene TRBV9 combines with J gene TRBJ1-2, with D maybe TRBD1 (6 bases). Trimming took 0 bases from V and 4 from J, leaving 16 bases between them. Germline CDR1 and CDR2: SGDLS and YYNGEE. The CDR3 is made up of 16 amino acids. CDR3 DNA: TGTGCCAGCAGCGTAGGGGTAGCTCAAGGGGGCTATGGCTACACCTTC. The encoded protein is CASSVGVAQGGYGYTF.

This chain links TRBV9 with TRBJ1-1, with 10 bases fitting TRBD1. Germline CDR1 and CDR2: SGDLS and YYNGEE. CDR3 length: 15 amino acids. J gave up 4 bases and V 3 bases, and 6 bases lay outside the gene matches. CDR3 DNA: TGTGCCAGCAGCGCGAGGGGACAGGGGATCACTGAAGCTTTCTTT. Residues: CASSARGQGITEAFF.

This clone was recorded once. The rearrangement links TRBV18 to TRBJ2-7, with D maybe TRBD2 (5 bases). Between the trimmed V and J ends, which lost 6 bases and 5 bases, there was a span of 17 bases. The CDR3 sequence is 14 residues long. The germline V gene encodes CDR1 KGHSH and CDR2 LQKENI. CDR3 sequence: CASSPRETGDEQYF. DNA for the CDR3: TGTGCCAGCTCCCCGAGGGAAACTGGCGACGAGCAGTACTTC.

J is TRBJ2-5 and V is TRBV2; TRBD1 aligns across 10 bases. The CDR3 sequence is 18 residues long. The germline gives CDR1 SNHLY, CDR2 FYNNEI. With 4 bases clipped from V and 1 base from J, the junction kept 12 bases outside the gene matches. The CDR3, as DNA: TGTGCCAGCAGTGGAGGGACAGGGGTAGCAAGCTTCCAAGAGACCCAGTACTTC. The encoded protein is CASSGGTGVASFQETQYF.

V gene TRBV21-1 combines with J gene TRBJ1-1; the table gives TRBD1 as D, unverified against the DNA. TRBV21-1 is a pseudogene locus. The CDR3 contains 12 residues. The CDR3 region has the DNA TGTGCCTGCCGGGACAGGGGCACTGAAGCTTTCTTT. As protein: CACRDRGTEAFF.

The CDR3 DNA reads as TGTGCCAGCAGTTTAGGGCAAAATAACTACGAGCAGTACTTC. It translates to CASSLGQNNYEQYF. The chain links TRBV27 to TRBJ2-7; D call uncertain. The germline CDR1 and CDR2 sequences are MNHEY and SMNVEV (reference sequence). Trimming left V 2 bases short and J 3 bases short, with 11 bases between. The CDR3 spans 14 residues.

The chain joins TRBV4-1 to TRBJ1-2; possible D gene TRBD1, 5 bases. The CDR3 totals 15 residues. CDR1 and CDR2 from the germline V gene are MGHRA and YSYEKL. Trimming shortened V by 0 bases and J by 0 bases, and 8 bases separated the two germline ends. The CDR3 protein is CASSQEGGSNYGYTF. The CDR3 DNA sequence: TGCGCCAGCAGCCAAGAGGGGGGGTCTAACTATGGCTACACCTTC.

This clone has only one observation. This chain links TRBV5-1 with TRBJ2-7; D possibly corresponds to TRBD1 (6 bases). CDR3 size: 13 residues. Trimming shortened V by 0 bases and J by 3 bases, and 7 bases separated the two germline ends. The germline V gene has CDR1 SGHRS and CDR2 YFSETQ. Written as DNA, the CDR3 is TGCGCCAGCAGCTTGGGGACAGACTACGAGCAGTACTTC. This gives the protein CASSLGTDYEQYF.

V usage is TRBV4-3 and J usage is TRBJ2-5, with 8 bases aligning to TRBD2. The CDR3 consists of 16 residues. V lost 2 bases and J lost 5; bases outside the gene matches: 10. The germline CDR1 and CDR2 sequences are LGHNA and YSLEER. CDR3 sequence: CASSQLAGLPQETQYF. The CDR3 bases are TGCGCCAGCAGCCAACTAGCGGGCCTCCCCCAGGAGACCCAGTACTTC.

The CDR3 loop is CASSENFLAGGSTDTQYF. CDR3 DNA: TGTGCCAGCAGTGAAAACTTCCTAGCGGGGGGGAGCACAGATACGCAGTATTTT. The rearrangement uses TRBV2 and TRBJ2-3; 12 bases line up with TRBD2. The CDR3 has 18 amino acids. In germline, CDR1 is SNHLY, CDR2 FYNNEI. Germline trimming cut 2 bases from V and 0 bases from J; bases unmatched to any gene: 6.

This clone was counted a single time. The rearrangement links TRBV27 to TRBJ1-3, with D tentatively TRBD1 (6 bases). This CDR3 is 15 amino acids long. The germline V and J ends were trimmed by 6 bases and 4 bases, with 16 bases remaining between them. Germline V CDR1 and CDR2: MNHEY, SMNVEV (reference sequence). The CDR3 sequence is CASRVTGFEGNTIYF. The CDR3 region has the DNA TGTGCCAGCAGAGTAACAGGGTTTGAAGGAAACACCATATATTTT.

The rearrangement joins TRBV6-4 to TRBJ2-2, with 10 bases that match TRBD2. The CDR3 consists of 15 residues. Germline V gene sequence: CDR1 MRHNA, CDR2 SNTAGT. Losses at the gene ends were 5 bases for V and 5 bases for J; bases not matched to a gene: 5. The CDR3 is CASSMLAGETGELFF. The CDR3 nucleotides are TGTGCCAGCAGTATGCTAGCGGGGGAAACCGGGGAGCTGTTTTTT.

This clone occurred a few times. CDR3 sequence: CASSDSGEGGYNSPLHF. As DNA, the CDR3 is TGTGCCAGCAGTGACTCGGGGGAAGGGGGCTATAATTCACCCCTCCACTTT. J is TRBJ1-6 and V is TRBV6-4, with D maybe TRBD1 (6 bases). The CDR3 has 17 amino acids. V was cut by 0 bases and J by 3 bases, with 12 bases left in between. In germline, CDR1 is MRHNA, CDR2 SNTAGT.

As DNA, the CDR3 is TGTGCCAGCAGCTTACGGAAACAGGGGAACTATGGCTACACCTTC. Encoded protein: CASSLRKQGNYGYTF. The chain carries TRBV6-5 and TRBJ1-2; 7 bases agree with TRBD1. This CDR3 has 15 residues. With 6 bases clipped from V and 2 bases from J, the junction kept 9 bases outside the gene matches. Germline lookup yields CDR1 MNHEY and CDR2 SVGAGI.

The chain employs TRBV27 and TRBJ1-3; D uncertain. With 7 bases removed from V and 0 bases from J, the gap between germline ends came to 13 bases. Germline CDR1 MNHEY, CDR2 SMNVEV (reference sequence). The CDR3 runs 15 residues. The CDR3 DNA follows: TGTGCCAGCAAGTTGGACTTGAGCTCTGGAAACACCATATATTTT. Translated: CASKLDLSSGNTIYF.

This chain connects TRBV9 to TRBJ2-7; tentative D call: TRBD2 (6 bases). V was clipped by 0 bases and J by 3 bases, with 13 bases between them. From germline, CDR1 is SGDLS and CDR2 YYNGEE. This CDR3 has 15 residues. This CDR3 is CASSVAGEPNYEQYF. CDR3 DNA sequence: TGTGCCAGCAGCGTAGCGGGGGAACCGAACTACGAGCAGTACTTC.

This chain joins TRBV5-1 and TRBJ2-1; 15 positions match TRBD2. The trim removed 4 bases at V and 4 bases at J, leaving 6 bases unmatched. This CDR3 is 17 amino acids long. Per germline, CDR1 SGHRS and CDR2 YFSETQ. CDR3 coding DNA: TGCGCCAGCAGCCCGGGACTAGCGGGGGGTTATTACAATGAGCAGTTCTTC. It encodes CASSPGLAGGYYNEQFF.

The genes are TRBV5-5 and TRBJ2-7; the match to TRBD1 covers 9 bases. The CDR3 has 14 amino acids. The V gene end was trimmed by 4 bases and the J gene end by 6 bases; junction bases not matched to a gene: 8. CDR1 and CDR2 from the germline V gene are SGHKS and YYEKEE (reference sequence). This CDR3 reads CASSGDPTGGEQYF. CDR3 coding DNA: TGTGCCAGCAGCGGGGACCCGACAGGGGGCGAGCAGTACTTC. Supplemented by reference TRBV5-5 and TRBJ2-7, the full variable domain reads DAGVTQSPTHLIKTRGQQVTLRCSPISGHKSVSWYQQVLGQGPQFIFQYYEKEERGRGNFPDRFSARQFPNYSSELNVNALLLGDSALYLCASSGDPTGGEQYFGPGTRLTVT.

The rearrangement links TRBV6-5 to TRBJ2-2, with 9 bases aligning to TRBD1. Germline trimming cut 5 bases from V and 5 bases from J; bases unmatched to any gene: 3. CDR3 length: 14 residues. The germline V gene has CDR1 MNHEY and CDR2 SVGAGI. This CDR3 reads CASSRDRVTGELFF. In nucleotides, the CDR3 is TGTGCCAGCAGTCGGGACAGGGTGACCGGGGAGCTGTTTTTT.

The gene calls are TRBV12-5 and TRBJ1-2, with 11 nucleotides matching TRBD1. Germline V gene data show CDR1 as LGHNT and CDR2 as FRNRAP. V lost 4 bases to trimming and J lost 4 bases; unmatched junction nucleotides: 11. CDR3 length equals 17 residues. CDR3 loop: CASGSRTGGGIVYGYTF. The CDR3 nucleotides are TGTGCTAGTGGTTCTCGGACAGGGGGCGGGATAGTCTATGGCTACACCTTC.

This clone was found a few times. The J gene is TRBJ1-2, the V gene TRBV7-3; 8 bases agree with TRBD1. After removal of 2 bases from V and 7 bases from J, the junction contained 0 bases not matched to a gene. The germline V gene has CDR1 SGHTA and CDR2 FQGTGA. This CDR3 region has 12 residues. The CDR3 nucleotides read TGTGCCAGCAGCTTACAGGGGGCTGGCTACACCTTC. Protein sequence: CASSLQGAGYTF.